This T cell receptor (beta chain) emerged from a study of blood T cell repertoires in COVID-19. The CDR3 has 11 amino acids. Germline V gives CDR1 MNHEY, CDR2 SMNVEV (reference sequence). Trimming pared 7 bases from V and 5 bases from J, leaving 8 bases between. Study members were between roughly 18 and 89 years old and lived in 20 to 30 US regions. Original data processing: Estimated nucleated cell counts came from reference gene primer amplification. TCRdb keeps only in-frame clones here, not all; method: immunoSEQ multiplex PCR. That table furnishes V, J and clone size, whereas the DNA furnished D and trimming. The sample has some 180,000 clones; 79% are singletons.

The J gene is TRBJ1-2, the V gene TRBV27, with D perhaps TRBD1 (5 bases). Sequencing was carried out using PBMCs or T cells enriched from blood (not recorded which). This clonotype was obtained from a woman between 70 and 85 years old in a cohort exposed to, infected with or recovered from COVID-19 (not recorded which). This CDR3 is CASKGWYGYTF. In DNA form, the CDR3 reads TGTGCCAGCAAGGGGTGGTATGGCTACACCTTC.